This entry features one T cell receptor (beta chain) sequence. The entry originates in a study of blood T cell repertoires in COVID-19. About the research overall: Nucleic acid was either cDNA or gDNA, and it came from T cells, B-cell-depleted T cells, or PBMCs.

In the authors' workflow: Amplifying reference gene primers gave estimates of nucleated cell counts. Assay: immunoSEQ multiplex PCR; the TCRdb copy retains only in-frame clones and omits some. V, J and clone size were drawn from that table, and D and trimming were deduced from the DNA. The sample contains roughly 280,000 clones, 75% to 90% of which appear only once. The V gene's germline CDR1 is SGDLS and CDR2 YYNGEE. This CDR3 contains 15 residues. V was pared by 0 bases and J by 2 bases, with 10 bases between. The TCR was taken from a man between 60 and 70 years old who had recovered from COVID-19. This chain links TRBV9 with TRBJ2-3, with a tentative D call TRBD2 (5 bases). Sequencing was done on a sample of peripheral blood. CDR3 loop: CASSVASSPTDTQYF. The CDR3 nucleotides read TGTGCCAGCAGCGTAGCTTCTAGCCCCACAGATACGCAGTATTTT.